This entry lists 19 T cell receptor beta chains sequenced from one sample in a study of OX40 agonist ivuxolimab in advanced cancers. Profiling relied on immunoSEQ multiplex PCR, and the TCRdb table lists in-frame clones only, not all of them. This sample has 94,000 or so clones, with roughly 80% found just once. Sequenced material: CD4+ or CD8+ T cells sorted from blood, taken in a trial of the OX40 agonist ivuxolimab. The receptors were gathered from an adult with an advanced solid tumor such as melanoma, head and neck, liver or kidney cancer.

This clone was seen only once. The chain employs TRBV19 and TRBJ2-3; 9 bases map to TRBD2. The CDR3 is 14 amino acids. With 7 bases clipped from V and 6 bases from J, the junction kept 8 bases outside the gene matches. Germline V gene sequence: CDR1 LNHDA, CDR2 SQIVND (reference sequence). The CDR3, as DNA: TGTGCCAGTATGCCAGCGGGAGGTTCGGATACGCAGTATTTT. As protein: CASMPAGGSDTQYF.

This chain joins TRBV27 and TRBJ2-5; 10 positions match TRBD2. This CDR3 contains 16 residues. The V gene end was trimmed by 6 bases and the J gene end by 2 bases; junction bases not matched to a gene: 9. Germline assignment: CDR1 MNHEY and CDR2 SMNVEV (reference sequence). CDR3 DNA sequence: TGTGCCAGCAGCCCCCCCCGGACTAGCGGACAAGAGACCCAGTACTTC. Protein sequence: CASSPPRTSGQETQYF.

The rearrangement uses TRBV18 and TRBJ2-3; TRBD1 might be the D (5 bases). Germline V CDR1 and CDR2: KGHSH, LQKENI. The CDR3 length is 16 residues. Between the trimmed V and J ends, which lost 1 base and 1 base, there was a span of 12 bases. For the CDR3, the DNA is TGTGCCAGCTCACCACGAACAGGCAGAGGCACAGATACGCAGTATTTT. This encodes CASSPRTGRGTDTQYF.

The chain employs TRBV2 and TRBJ2-6; 8 bases align to TRBD2. The J segment lost 3 bases and the V segment lost 11 bases, leaving 9 bases of the junction unmatched. The CDR3 sequence is 15 residues long. Germline CDR1 and CDR2: SNHLY and FYNNEI. The DNA for the CDR3 is TGTGCCGGGTCCAGCGGGAGTCGTGGGGCCAACGTCCTGACTTTC. Translated: CAGSSGSRGANVLTF.

The chain has TRBV29-1 and TRBJ2-4; D possibly corresponds to TRBD2 (6 bases). Deletions cut 4 bases from V and 2 bases from J, with 9 bases between. From germline, CDR1 is SQVTM and CDR2 ANQGSEA. This CDR3 has 13 amino acids. The CDR3 loop reads CSVVGRTKNIQYF. The CDR3 region has the DNA TGCAGCGTTGTAGGGAGGACCAAAAACATTCAGTACTTC.

V gene TRBV7-9 combines with J gene TRBJ2-1; 9 nucleotides align to TRBD1. The CDR3 is 17 amino acids. Germline loops: CDR1 SEHNR, CDR2 FQNEAQ (reference sequence). After removal of 5 bases from V and 3 bases from J, the junction contained 11 bases not matched to a gene. The CDR3 coding sequence is TGTGCCAGCAGCCCAACCACCGGGACAGGGCTCTACAATGAGCAGTTCTTC. Residues: CASSPTTGTGLYNEQFF.

DNA for the CDR3: TGTGCCAGCAGCGAACGGGACAATAACTATGGCTACACCTTC. Its translation: CASSERDNNYGYTF. This chain links TRBV7-8 with TRBJ1-2; D possibly corresponds to TRBD1 (6 bases). This CDR3 has 14 amino acids. Per germline, CDR1 SGHVS and CDR2 FQNEAQ. Trimming left V 5 bases short and J 1 base short, with 11 bases between.

The gene calls are TRBV15 and TRBJ2-5; D might be TRBD1 or TRBD2, each matching 5 bases. CDR1 and CDR2 (germline): LNHNV, YYDKDF (reference sequence). The CDR3 totals 12 residues. V lost 8 bases and J lost 11, with 18 bases in between. The CDR3 protein is CATWGLGREQYF. CDR3 nucleotide sequence: TGTGCCACCTGGGGCCTCGGCAGGGAGCAGTACTTC. Together with reference TRBV15 and TRBJ2-5, the CDR3 gives the full variable domain: DAMVIQNPRYQVTQFGKPVTLSCSQTLNHNVMYWYQQKSSQAPKLLFHYYDKDFNNEADTPDNFQSRRPNTSFCFLDIRSPGLGDTAMYLCATWGLGREQYFGPGTRLLVL.

The sample holds a few counts of this clone. The J gene is TRBJ2-7, the V gene TRBV7-8; perhaps TRBD2 as D (6 bases). The germline V gene encodes CDR1 SGHVS and CDR2 FQNEAQ. This CDR3 comprises 18 residues. Trimming stripped 1 base from V and 2 bases from J, with 21 bases between. The CDR3 sequence: CASSLDPPGLLSTYEQYF. CDR3 nucleotide sequence: TGTGCCAGCAGCTTAGATCCCCCGGGACTTCTTTCAACCTACGAGCAGTACTTC.

The V call is TRBV6-1, the J call TRBJ2-3, with 12 bases fitting TRBD2. CDR1 MNHNS and CDR2 SASEGT come from the germline V gene. The CDR3 is 16 amino acids. The J segment lost 5 bases and the V segment lost 4 bases, leaving 7 bases of the junction unmatched. In DNA form, the CDR3 reads TGTGCCAGCAGTGTCCTAGCGGGAGGGCGGGGAGATACGCAGTATTTT. Translating gives CASSVLAGGRGDTQYF.

With regard to this clone: Other nucleotide sequences in the sample specify the same CDR3. The genes are TRBV19 and TRBJ2-2, with 11 nucleotides matching TRBD2. The germline CDR1 and CDR2 sequences are LNHDA and SQIVND (reference sequence). J lost 2 bases, V lost 5 bases, and 4 bases had no gene match. The CDR3 consists of 16 residues. The CDR3 here is CASSRTSGSNTGELFF. The DNA for the CDR3 is TGTGCCAGTAGTCGTACTAGCGGGAGTAACACCGGGGAGCTGTTTTTT.

The chain combines TRBV6-1 with TRBJ2-7; 7 bases are a match to TRBD1. Germline V gives CDR1 MNHNS, CDR2 SASEGT. The CDR3 runs 14 residues. Unmatched junction bases numbered 14, after V lost 10 bases and J lost 5 bases. The CDR3, as DNA: TGTGCCACCCTTTTGTTGGGGACAGTGGACGAGCAGTACTTC. Translating gives CATLLLGTVDEQYF.

V gene TRBV5-1 combines with J gene TRBJ1-1; D not resolved. The length of the CDR3 is 14 residues. CDR1 and CDR2 from the germline V gene are SGHRS and YFSETQ. V lost 4 bases, J lost 0 bases, and 10 bases lay in between. CDR3 in amino acids: CASSPLKLNTEAFF. The CDR3 DNA is TGCGCCAGCAGCCCCCTGAAGTTGAACACTGAAGCTTTCTTT.

The rearrangement links TRBV15 to TRBJ1-1; a possible D gene is TRBD1 (6 bases). This CDR3 has 15 amino acids. Trimming left V 1 base short and J 5 bases short, with 14 bases between. In germline, CDR1 is LNHNV, CDR2 YYDKDF (reference sequence). CDR3 in amino acids: CATSRAGDQRTEAFF. CDR3 DNA: TGTGCCACCAGCAGAGCAGGGGATCAGCGGACTGAAGCTTTCTTT.

This chain links TRBV6-5 with TRBJ1-2, with 7 bases matching TRBD1. The CDR3 loop spans 16 amino acids. The trim removed 0 bases at V and 4 bases at J, leaving 8 bases unmatched. Per germline, CDR1 MNHEY and CDR2 SVGAGI. CDR3 sequence: CASSYSPDRMSYGYTF. The CDR3 DNA reads TGTGCCAGCAGTTACTCCCCGGACAGGATGAGCTATGGCTACACCTTC.

This clone was recorded once. An end of the junction does not agree with germline; a read error may underlie this. The rearrangement uses TRBV10-3 and TRBJ2-3; D assignment may be TRBD1 or TRBD2 (5 bases each). The CDR3 spans 14 residues. Germline V CDR1 and CDR2: ENHRY, SYGVKD. CDR3 sequence: CAIREGSSTDTQYF. CDR3 bases: TGTGCCATCCGTGAGGGGTCCAGCACAGATACGCAGTATTTT.

This clone was seen only once. The chain is built from TRBV5-1 and TRBJ2-7; 12 bases fit TRBD1. CDR1 is SGHRS, CDR2 YFSETQ, per germline. Trimming at V came to 4 bases and at J to 7 bases, leaving 6 bases not matched to a gene. The CDR3 runs to 14 residues. CDR3 sequence: CASSTGQGAREQYF. DNA of the CDR3: TGCGCCAGCAGCACGGGACAGGGGGCGCGAGAGCAGTACTTC. Full variable domain (outside the CDR3, taken from reference TRBV5-1 and TRBJ2-7): KAGVTQTPRYLIKTRGQQVTLSCSPISGHRSVSWYQQTPGQGLQFLFEYFSETQRNKGNFPGRFSGRQFSNSRSEMNVSTLELGDSALYLCASSTGQGAREQYFGPGTRLTVT.

This chain links TRBV9 with TRBJ2-1, with 12 bases that match TRBD2. This CDR3 is 15 amino acids long. The germline V gene encodes CDR1 SGDLS and CDR2 YYNGEE. J was trimmed by 7 bases and V by 3 bases; bases with no gene match: 5. In DNA form, the CDR3 reads TGTGCCAGCAGCGCGACTAGCGGGAGTTTGAATGAGCAGTTCTTC. Translating gives CASSATSGSLNEQFF.

The chain uses TRBV15 and TRBJ2-5, with no clear D. V was shortened by 5 bases and J by 4 bases, with 17 bases between the two germline ends. The CDR3 spans 15 residues. Looked up from germline, CDR1 is LNHNV and CDR2 is YYDKDF (reference sequence). The CDR3 coding sequence is TGTGCCACCAGCCCAAACCTCATATCTGTAGAGACCCAGTACTTC. This translates into CATSPNLISVETQYF.